The clone carrying this T cell receptor beta chain was detected a few times. The CDR3 has 17 amino acids. The trim removed 2 bases at V and 2 bases at J, leaving 9 bases unmatched. CDR1 and CDR2 from the germline V gene are MNHEY and SMNVEV (reference sequence). This sample was included in a study of T-cell reconstitution after alpha-beta-depleted transplantation in children. Unique molecular identifiers were used in preparing the TCRbeta library. TCRdb re-analysed the PCR reads in MiXCR, keeping a single row per CDR3 protein. The sample lists a few hundred thousand distinct CDR3 sequences, approximately 10% occurring once.

This clonotype was obtained from a human donor who donated a stem cell graft to a child with acute lymphoblastic leukemia. The chain joins TRBV27 to TRBJ1-2; 9 bases fit TRBD1. Material: PBMCs from the stem cell graft donor, obtained from the stem cell graft. CDR3 sequence: CASSLTLWTGANYGYTF. The CDR3 nucleotides are TGTGCCAGCAGTTTAACCTTGTGGACAGGGGCCAACTATGGCTACACCTTC.